Listed below are T cell receptor beta chains from one sample, sequenced in a study of Graves' ophthalmopathy and Graves' hyperthyroidism. Using its own MiXCR run on the multiplex PCR reads, TCRdb lists one record per CDR3 protein. The table has 650,000 to 900,000 distinct CDR3 sequences, around 40% seen once; the top ten hold roughly 45%. Material: peripheral blood. The receptors were gathered from an adult man with Graves' ophthalmopathy. CDR3s include the opening cysteine and the closing phenylalanine or tryptophan. A D gene is named only where the DNA matches it firmly. Where a row states a size, it is once, few, many or the class of an expanded clone; other rows omit it.

clone size,V gene,D gene,J gene,CDR3 DNA,CDR3 protein
-,TRBV9,-,TRBJ1-4,TGTGCCAGCAGCGACAGACCCGGGGGGGAAAAACTGTTTTTT,CASSDRPGGEKLFF
-,TRBV20-1,-,TRBJ2-6,TGCAGTGCTAGGTTACAGGAAAACGTCCTGACTTTC,CSARLQENVLTF
many,TRBV11-2,TRBD1,TRBJ1-2,TGTGCCAGCAGCTCCCTGGGGACAGCCTATGGCTACACCTTC,CASSSLGTAYGYTF
many,TRBV15,TRBD1,TRBJ1-5,TGTGCCACCAGCAGGACAGGGCTCGGCAATCAGCCCCAGCATTTT,CATSRTGLGNQPQHF
-,TRBV7-2,-,TRBJ1-6,TGTGCCAGCAGCCAACAAACAGGAGCGCTCAATTCACCCCTCCACTTT,CASSQQTGALNSPLHF
few,TRBV12-3/TRBV12-4,-,TRBJ1-4,TGTGCCAGCAGTTCAAGGGCGGACGGAGAAAAACTGTTTTTT,CASSSRADGEKLFF
-,TRBV7-9,-,TRBJ2-2,TGTGCCAGCAAAGTCCAGAACACCGGGGAGCTGTTTTTT,CASKVQNTGELFF
-,TRBV9,TRBD2,TRBJ2-7,TGCGCCAGCAGCGATGATTGGGGAGGGCCCCCCTACGAGCAGTACTTC,CASSDDWGGPPYEQYF
-,TRBV19,-,TRBJ2-7,TGTGCCAGTAGTCCTGGGGACCACTACGAGCAGTACTTC,CASSPGDHYEQYF
many,TRBV7-9,-,TRBJ1-1,TGTGCCAGCAGCCCAGACGACAGGTTCACTGAAGCTTTCTTT,CASSPDDRFTEAFF
many,TRBV7-8,-,TRBJ2-7,TGTGCCAGCAGCTATGACAACTCCAAGCAGTACTTC,CASSYDNSKQYF
many,TRBV9,-,TRBJ1-1,TGTGCCAGCAGCGTAGCGGAGGGATCGGACACTGAAGCTTTCTTT,CASSVAEGSDTEAFF
once,TRBV19,TRBD1,TRBJ1-3,TGTGCCAGTAGTTCCCCCGCAGGGGGAGTAACTGGAAACACCATATATTTT,CASSSPAGGVTGNTIYF
many,TRBV15,-,TRBJ1-4,TGTGCCACCAGCAGTAAAAGCGGACGGGCAACTAATGAAAAACTGTTTTTT,CATSSKSGRATNEKLFF
-,TRBV11-2,-,TRBJ2-6,TGTGCCAGCAGCCTCCTGACTTTC,CASSLLTF
-,TRBV6-5,TRBD1,TRBJ2-7,TGTGCCAGCAGTTCGGGGACAGGGGGAGGACGCGAGCAGTACTTC,CASSSGTGGGREQYF
-,TRBV10-3,TRBD1,TRBJ1-3,TGTGCCATCAGTGACAGGGGGCCAAACTCTGGAAACACCATATATTTT,CAISDRGPNSGNTIYF
few,TRBV7-2,-,TRBJ1-2,TGTGCCAGCAGCCAAAAGTCAGGGAACTGGGACTATGGCTACACCTTC,CASSQKSGNWDYGYTF
-,TRBV13,-,TRBJ2-7,TGTGCCAGCAGAGGCGGACACCGACCCTACGAGCAGTACTTC,CASRGGHRPYEQYF
few,TRBV7-9,TRBD1,TRBJ2-6,TGTGCCAGCAGCTTGGGCCGGTGGGACAGACCTTCTGGGGCCAACGTCCTGACTTTC,CASSLGRWDRPSGANVLTF
-,TRBV10-3,-,TRBJ1-2,TGTGCCAGCAGTGAAGGCCCGGGGAAACAATATGGCTACACCTTC,CASSEGPGKQYGYTF
-,TRBV10-2,-,TRBJ1-2,TGTGCCAGCAGTTACCGTCCCAGGGCTAACTATGGCTACACCTTC,CASSYRPRANYGYTF
-,TRBV12-3/TRBV12-4,-,TRBJ1-1,TGTGCCACCAGCAATCCAATGTGGGGCACTGAAGCTTTCTTT,CATSNPMWGTEAFF
few,TRBV7-8,TRBD1,TRBJ1-2,TGTGCCAGCAGCCTCGACCCGGGACAGGGGGCCTATGGCTACACCTTC,CASSLDPGQGAYGYTF